Following are 32 T cell receptor beta chains from one sample sequenced in a study of T-cell reconstitution after alpha-beta-depleted transplantation in children. For TCRbeta, the library was prepared with unique molecular identifiers. TCRdb called the PCR reads again in MiXCR, with one record for every CDR3 protein. This sample has more than 500,000 distinct CDR3 sequences; 10% to 12% occur once, and the top ten carry 14%. The source material was PBMCs, mostly from graft donor cells, sampled 180 days after TCRalphabeta/CD19-depleted stem cell transplant. The receptors derive from a female patient aged 2-10 years who had a stem cell transplant for aplastic anemia, so the T cells may come from the graft donor.

This clonotype was seen a handful of times. The chain has TRBV3-1 and TRBJ2-5; tentatively, D is TRBD1 (5 bases). Trimming pared 5 bases from V and 5 bases from J, leaving 12 bases between. CDR1 and CDR2 (germline): LGHDT, YNNKEL (reference sequence). This CDR3 comprises 13 residues. The CDR3 spells CASSAQERETQYF. For the CDR3, the DNA is TGTGCCAGCAGCGCACAGGAGAGGGAGACCCAGTACTTC.

This clonotype was seen many times. The chain joins TRBV6-2 or TRBV6-3 to TRBJ2-2, with TRBD1 matching 7 bases. The V and J ends lost 4 bases and 7 bases, in that order; junction bases with no gene match: 9. Germline CDR1 is MNHEY and CDR2 is SVGEGT. The CDR3 contains 15 residues. The CDR3 loop is CASSLTQGFSGELFF. CDR3 DNA: TGTGCCAGCAGTTTGACACAGGGGTTTAGCGGGGAGCTGTTTTTT.

On this clonotype itself: The junction departs from the called germline gene at one end, perhaps through a read error. The V and J genes are TRBV7-3 and TRBJ2-6; either TRBD1 or TRBD2 may supply D (5 bases each). The CDR3 contains 14 residues. Germline-derived CDR1 and CDR2 are SGHTA and FQGTGA. Here the CDR3 DNA reads TGTGCCAGCAGCTTAACCGCCGGGGCCAACGGCCTGACTTTC. Translating gives CASSLTAGANGLTF.

The table lists this clonotype with many counts. The rearrangement joins TRBV5-1 to TRBJ2-7; TRBD2 might be the D (5 bases). The CDR3 sequence is 13 residues long. V was clipped by 0 bases and J by 3 bases, with 7 bases between them. Germline CDR1 reads SGHRS; CDR2 reads YFSETQ. The CDR3 region has the DNA TGCGCCAGCAGCTTGGAGAGCGGCTACGAGCAGTACTTC. Translation: CASSLESGYEQYF.

The CDR3 sequence is CASSQFSPGGSYEQYF. The CDR3 nucleotides read TGTGCCAGCAGCCAATTCTCCCCTGGCGGGAGCTACGAGCAGTACTTC. The chain carries TRBV4-2 and TRBJ2-7; 7 nucleotides match TRBD2. The J segment lost 3 bases and the V segment lost 2 bases, leaving 10 bases of the junction unmatched. Per germline, CDR1 LGHNA and CDR2 YNFKEQ. The CDR3 is 16 residues long.

The chain has TRBV7-2 and TRBJ1-4; D gene unclear. The CDR3 spans 14 residues. From germline, CDR1 is SGHTA and CDR2 FQGNSA. Between the trimmed V and J ends, which lost 4 bases and 8 bases, there was a span of 14 bases. Here the CDR3 DNA reads TGTGCCAGCAGCTCGACACCTCACGCGGAAAAACTGTTTTTT. Encoded protein: CASSSTPHAEKLFF.

This clonotype was counted between two and nine times. The CDR3 DNA sequence: TGTGCCAGTTCTGGGACGGGTCACGGGAGAGGGACAGATACGCAGTATTTT. Protein sequence: CASSGTGHGRGTDTQYF. The chain carries TRBV19 and TRBJ2-3; TRBD2 might be the D (6 bases). Germline V gene data show CDR1 as LNHDA and CDR2 as SQIVND (reference sequence). The CDR3 runs to 17 residues. Trimming took 8 bases from V and 3 from J, leaving 24 bases between them.

This clonotype has a count of ten or more. The chain combines TRBV3-1 with TRBJ1-6; 9 bases map to TRBD1. The CDR3 loop spans 17 amino acids. CDR1 LGHDT and CDR2 YNNKEL come from the germline V gene (reference sequence). The J segment lost 6 bases and the V segment lost 0 bases, leaving 6 bases of the junction unmatched. The CDR3 sequence is CASSQEGTGIFNSPLHF. CDR3 sequence (DNA): TGTGCCAGCAGCCAAGAAGGGACAGGGATTTTTAATTCACCCCTCCACTTT.

There are a few counts of this clonotype. V gene TRBV3-1 combines with J gene TRBJ2-7, with a weak D call TRBD2 (6 bases). V was clipped by 4 bases and J by 7 bases, with 26 bases between them. From germline, CDR1 is LGHDT and CDR2 YNNKEL (reference sequence). This CDR3 is built from 17 residues. The CDR3 reads CASSLIGPTGQRGEQYF. The DNA for the CDR3 is TGTGCCAGCAGCCTCATTGGGCCGACCGGGCAACGGGGGGAGCAGTACTTC.

The chain employs TRBV5-4 and TRBJ2-1, with 10 bases identical to TRBD2. V shed 0 bases and J 2 bases; nucleotides not matched to a gene: 2. The germline gives CDR1 SGHNT, CDR2 YYREEE (reference sequence). The CDR3 is 16 residues long. CDR3 sequence: CASSLVAGGPYNEQFF. CDR3 bases: TGTGCCAGCAGCTTGGTAGCGGGAGGCCCCTACAATGAGCAGTTCTTC.

The V and J genes are TRBV7-3 and TRBJ1-1; 9 nucleotides match TRBD1. The CDR3 has 17 amino acids. Germline assignment: CDR1 SGHTA and CDR2 FQGTGA. V dropped 0 bases and J dropped 9; count of bases not matched to a gene: 14. Here the CDR3 reads CASSLTTRPGQGTKAFF. CDR3 DNA: TGTGCCAGCAGCTTAACGACTCGACCGGGACAGGGAACTAAAGCTTTCTTT.

This clonotype was recorded at least ten times. Here the CDR3 reads CASSSASGRSTDTQYF. The CDR3 nucleotides read TGCGCCAGCAGCTCGGCTAGCGGGAGGAGCACAGATACGCAGTATTTT. The gene calls are TRBV5-1 and TRBJ2-3, with 11 positions matching TRBD2. The CDR3 spans 16 residues. Germline V gene sequence: CDR1 SGHRS, CDR2 YFSETQ. With 3 bases clipped from V and 0 bases from J, the junction kept 3 bases outside the gene matches.

The chain uses TRBV28 and TRBJ2-5; a possible D gene is TRBD1 (6 bases). Germline CDR1 reads MDHEN; CDR2 reads SYDVKM. The CDR3 is 18 residues long. V gave up 4 bases and J gave up 2 bases, with 23 bases separating them. The CDR3 spells CASSSPTTDKGGQETQYF. The CDR3 DNA reads TGTGCCAGCAGTTCACCCACAACGGACAAAGGGGGACAAGAGACCCAGTACTTC. The whole variable domain, filled in from reference TRBV28 and TRBJ2-5, reads DVKVTQSSRYLVKRTGEKVFLECVQDMDHENMFWYRQDPGLGLRLIYFSYDVKMKEKGDIPEGYSVSREKKERFSLILESASTNQTSMYLCASSSPTTDKGGQETQYFGPGTRLLVL.

The rearrangement links TRBV10-3 to TRBJ2-1; 13 bases map to TRBD2. This CDR3 is built from 15 residues. The V gene's germline CDR1 is ENHRY and CDR2 SYGVKD. The ends lost 7 bases at V and 5 bases at J; junction bases unmatched: 5. The CDR3 region is CAIKGLAGVNNEQFF. The CDR3 DNA reads as TGTGCCATCAAAGGACTAGCGGGAGTCAACAATGAGCAGTTCTTC.

V is TRBV12-3 or TRBV12-4 and J is TRBJ2-1; possibly TRBD2 for D (5 bases). The length of the CDR3 is 15 residues. V was clipped by 6 bases and J by 10 bases, with 22 bases between them. The CDR3 here is CASSLGLERLTEQFF. The CDR3 DNA reads TGTGCCAGCAGCCTTGGACTGGAACGACTCACGGAGCAGTTCTTC.

The table lists this clonotype with many counts. This chain uses TRBV7-2 with TRBJ1-1, with 9 bases identical to TRBD1. J gave up 4 bases and V 4 bases, and 10 bases lay outside the gene matches. CDR3 length equals 16 residues. Germline CDR1 SGHTA, CDR2 FQGNSA. The CDR3 sequence: CASSSPTGGLGTEAFF. The CDR3 DNA reads as TGTGCCAGCAGCTCCCCCACAGGGGGCCTAGGCACTGAAGCTTTCTTT.

The chain links TRBV7-9 to TRBJ1-5; D gene unclear. The V gene lost 5 bases and the J gene lost 3 bases, with 8 bases spanning the gap. This CDR3 region has 13 residues. Germline V gene data show CDR1 as SEHNR and CDR2 as FQNEAQ (reference sequence). The CDR3 nucleotides are TGTGCCAGCAGCCCGACTCCCAATCAGCCCCAGCATTTT. Protein: CASSPTPNQPQHF. Using reference TRBV7-9 and TRBJ1-5 for the parts outside the CDR3, the full variable domain is DTGVSQNPRHKITKRGQNVTFRCDPISEHNRLYWYRQTLGQGPEFLTYFQNEAQLEKSRLLSDRFSAERPKGSFSTLEIQRTEQGDSAMYLCASSPTPNQPQHFGDGTRLSIL.

The rearrangement links TRBV20-1 to TRBJ2-5; D is possibly TRBD1 (6 bases). There are 15 residues in the CDR3. The ends were cut back, 4 bases at V and 4 bases at J, with 19 bases in the middle. Germline loops: CDR1 DFQATT, CDR2 SNEGSKA (reference sequence). CDR3 bases: TGCAGTGCTACCAACAGGGAAGACGTTCGAGAGACCCAGTACTTC. It yields the protein CSATNREDVRETQYF.

This chain links TRBV29-1 with TRBJ2-7; TRBD2 matches at 14 bases. This CDR3 has 14 amino acids. CDR1 and CDR2 (germline): SQVTM, ANQGSEA. V lost 4 bases and J lost 2; bases outside the gene matches: 1. CDR3 protein: CSVGLAGGAYEQYF. As DNA, the CDR3 is TGCAGCGTTGGACTAGCGGGAGGGGCCTACGAGCAGTACTTC.

V gene TRBV7-6 combines with J gene TRBJ2-1, with D maybe TRBD2 (6 bases). Trimming shortened V by 0 bases and J by 3 bases, and 18 bases separated the two germline ends. CDR3 length: 18 amino acids. Germline CDR1 and CDR2: SGHVS and FNYEAQ. DNA of the CDR3: TGTGCCAGCAGCTTAGCCGCGTTGGGCCAGCGGGTCTACAATGAGCAGTTCTTC. Amino acids: CASSLAALGQRVYNEQFF.

This clonotype showed up just a few times. V gene TRBV5-6 combines with J gene TRBJ2-6; D is perhaps TRBD1 or TRBD2 (5 bases each). Germline V CDR1 and CDR2: SGHDT, YYEEEE. The CDR3 is 20 residues long. The V gene lost 2 bases and the J gene lost 0 bases, with 21 bases spanning the gap. The CDR3 sequence is CASSLPGRPSLSSGANVLTF. The CDR3 region has the DNA TGTGCCAGCAGCTTACCGGGACGTCCTAGTCTCAGCTCTGGGGCCAACGTCCTGACTTTC.

This clonotype was counted between two and nine times. The chain has TRBV6-5 and TRBJ2-5; 10 bases agree with TRBD2. CDR3 length: 16 residues. The trim removed 4 bases at V and 7 bases at J, leaving 12 bases unmatched. Germline CDR1 and CDR2: MNHEY and SVGAGI. The DNA of the CDR3 is TGTGCCAGCAGTTTTCTACTAGCGGGGTACCGGGTGACCCAGTACTTC. The encoded protein is CASSFLLAGYRVTQYF.

This clonotype was counted between two and nine times. The chain has TRBV28 and TRBJ1-3, with D unclear. In germline, CDR1 is MDHEN, CDR2 SYDVKM. The CDR3 is 17 amino acids. V was cut by 3 bases and J by 2 bases, with 17 bases left in between. The CDR3 nucleotides are TGTGCCAGCAGTTTGGGCCCGGCCCCCATGACTGGAAACACCATATATTTT. Translation: CASSLGPAPMTGNTIYF.

The sample holds a few counts of this clonotype. This chain joins TRBV20-1 and TRBJ1-4; 8 nucleotides match TRBD1. CDR1 DFQATT and CDR2 SNEGSKA come from the germline V gene (reference sequence). There are 15 residues in the CDR3. V lost 5 bases to trimming and J lost 9 bases; unmatched junction nucleotides: 14. The CDR3 is CSAFELTGAAKKLFF. DNA of the CDR3: TGCAGTGCTTTCGAGCTGACAGGGGCAGCAAAAAAACTGTTTTTT.

This clonotype was counted at least ten times. The chain employs TRBV5-1 and TRBJ2-5; 14 positions match TRBD2. The CDR3 extends over 18 amino acids. The V and J ends lost 9 bases and 2 bases, in that order; junction bases with no gene match: 15. Germline lookup yields CDR1 SGHRS and CDR2 YFSETQ. The CDR3 bases are TGCGCCATCACTACCGGGACTAGCGGGAGACAAGGTCAAGAGACCCAGTACTTC. It specifies CAITTGTSGRQGQETQYF.

This clonotype was recorded a few times. The V call is TRBV24-1, the J call TRBJ2-1; 7 bases are a match to TRBD1. Trimming cost V 10 bases and J 0 bases; bases outside gene matches: 5. Germline lookup yields CDR1 KGHDR and CDR2 SFDVKD. This CDR3 contains 14 residues. In DNA, the CDR3 is TGTGCCACAGGGGGCCGAAACTCCTACAATGAGCAGTTCTTC. Residues: CATGGRNSYNEQFF.

The genes are TRBV3-1 and TRBJ2-4; maybe TRBD2 (7 bases). The CDR3 runs to 19 residues. Trimming shortened V by 4 bases and J by 0 bases, and 22 bases separated the two germline ends. Germline lookup yields CDR1 LGHDT and CDR2 YNNKEL (reference sequence). CDR3 sequence: CASSPHSRGAISAKNIQYF. The CDR3 nucleotides are TGTGCCAGCAGCCCCCATTCCCGGGGGGCGATCTCAGCCAAAAACATTCAGTACTTC.

V gene TRBV14 combines with J gene TRBJ2-7, with D maybe TRBD1 (5 bases). V was trimmed by 0 bases and J by 2 bases, leaving 14 bases between them. This CDR3 spans 16 amino acids. Germline V gene sequence: CDR1 SGHDN, CDR2 FVKESK. The CDR3 sequence: CASSQEGRKGPYEQYF. CDR3 in DNA: TGTGCCAGCAGCCAAGAAGGGCGAAAGGGGCCCTACGAGCAGTACTTC.

In this sample, this clonotype turned up many times. V gene TRBV29-1 combines with J gene TRBJ2-7; D remains unclear. Germline lookup yields CDR1 SQVTM and CDR2 ANQGSEA. Trimming removed 6 bases at V and 3 bases at J, with 9 bases between. The length of the CDR3 is 11 residues. In DNA form, the CDR3 reads TGCAGCGTGACCGCCAGCTACGAGCAGTACTTC. As protein: CSVTASYEQYF.

This clonotype was detected a few times. The CDR3 reads CASSLGISFRETQYF. CDR3 sequence (DNA): TGTGCCAGCAGTTTAGGTATTAGTTTCCGGGAGACCCAGTACTTC. The chain uses TRBV12-3 or TRBV12-4 and TRBJ2-5; D unresolved. Trimming removed 1 base at V and 5 bases at J, with 14 bases between. The CDR3 has 15 amino acids.

The chain joins TRBV2 to TRBJ2-2, with 7 nucleotides matching TRBD2. Germline lookup yields CDR1 SNHLY and CDR2 FYNNEI. This CDR3 has 19 amino acids. V was pared by 6 bases and J by 1 base, with 17 bases of the junction left unmatched. The CDR3 spells CASRLTDLAVRLNTGELFF. The CDR3 DNA sequence: TGTGCCAGCAGGCTTACTGATCTAGCGGTGCGATTGAACACCGGGGAGCTGTTTTTT.

In this sample, this clonotype turned up a few times. This chain uses TRBV2 with TRBJ2-5; weak D call: TRBD1 (5 bases). The CDR3 consists of 15 residues. The V gene's germline CDR1 is SNHLY and CDR2 FYNNEI. Between the trimmed V and J ends, which lost 6 bases and 3 bases, there was a span of 17 bases. CDR3 sequence (DNA): TGTGCCAGCAGCCCCCCTGGGCGACAGAAAGAGACCCAGTACTTC. Translating it yields CASSPPGRQKETQYF.